The entry that follows covers one TCR beta chain sequence. Its matching antigen is unknown. These data originate in a study of T-cell memory formation after mild COVID-19. Findings and caveats of the study: The finding that pre-infection memory included some responding clones suggested that cross-reactive memory joined.

The 5'RACE method, run with constant-segment primers, produced TCR alpha and TCR beta cDNA libraries (carrying sample barcodes and UMIs). TCRdb itself ran the 5' RACE reads through MiXCR, one entry per CDR3 protein. This table holds under 200,000 distinct CDR3 sequences, about 9.9% found once. The receptor was derived from a man aged 18 to 29 who had mild COVID-19 (a few samples of this study predate the infection). Cell type and time point are not known. Sequenced input: PBMCs or a T cell subset sorted from them (not recorded which).

CDR3 nucleotides: TGCGCCAGCAGCCAAAGGGGACGGCAGGGGTTTGGTGGCTACACCTTC. Its translation: CASSQRGRQGFGGYTF. This sequence joins TRBV4-3 and TRBJ1-2; tentatively, D is TRBD1 (6 bases). Trimming removed 2 bases at V and 7 bases at J, with 20 bases between. Germline V gene lookup returns CDR1 LGHNA and CDR2 YSLEER. CDR3 length: 16 amino acids.